This T cell receptor beta chain was identified in a study of control samples from healthy donors and cancer patients. Here immunoSEQ multiplex PCR was the method, and the copy in TCRdb shows in-frame clones only, minus some. The sample lists more than 85,000 clones, roughly four fifths seen once, with under 15% in the top ten. Per the germline V gene, CDR1 is KGHDR and CDR2 is SFDVKD. This CDR3 is 16 amino acids long. The V gene lost 3 bases and the J gene lost 1 base, with 12 bases spanning the gap. The sample was blood. This receptor was obtained from a woman aged 45 to 65 in good health. V usage is TRBV24-1 and J usage is TRBJ1-5; possible D gene TRBD1, 6 bases. The CDR3 here is CATSDNGQNSNQPQHF. As DNA, the CDR3 is TGTGCCACCAGTGATAACGGACAGAACAGCAATCAGCCCCAGCATTTT.